The 14 T cell receptor beta chains listed next were all sequenced from one sample in a study of blood T cells in healthy people across ages. A second PCR, run for about 7 to 12 cycles, used a sample-barcoded 5' primer plus a J-beta primer mix. Each CDR3 protein gets one entry after TCRdb re-called the 5' RACE reads with MiXCR. The sample holds under 2 million distinct CDR3 sequences, approximately 32% seen once. The source material was blood. Source of these receptors: a woman aged 25 to 39 in good health.

This chain uses TRBV6-5 with TRBJ2-5; 10 bases are shared with TRBD2. The CDR3 has 15 residues. Germline V gene lookup returns CDR1 MNHEY and CDR2 SVGAGI. V shed 5 bases and J 5 bases; nucleotides not matched to a gene: 8. The CDR3 sequence: CASSQAAGGIETQYF. CDR3 coding DNA: TGTGCCAGCAGTCAGGCAGCGGGGGGGATCGAGACCCAGTACTTC.

This clonotype appeared a single time. The chain employs TRBV20-1 and TRBJ1-2; 8 nucleotides match TRBD1. Per the germline V gene, CDR1 is DFQATT and CDR2 is SNEGSKA (reference sequence). This CDR3 comprises 18 residues. V was pared by 0 bases and J by 2 bases, with 14 bases of the junction left unmatched. In DNA, the CDR3 is TGCAGTGCTAGAGATAGGGGACAGGCAACCACCATAAACTATGGCTACACCTTC. It is translated as CSARDRGQATTINYGYTF.

This clonotype was picked up a small number of times. The rearrangement uses TRBV20-1 and TRBJ1-2; D not resolved. This CDR3 has 11 residues. Per germline, CDR1 DFQATT and CDR2 SNEGSKA (reference sequence). Trimming shortened V by 0 bases and J by 12 bases, and 11 bases separated the two germline ends. The CDR3 region has the DNA TGCAGTGCTAGAGATATCGGGTATCACACCTTC. The encoded protein is CSARDIGYHTF.

This chain uses TRBV28 with TRBJ1-2; a weak D match, TRBD1 (6 bases). V shed 4 bases and J shed 2 bases, with 17 bases lying between them. CDR1 is MDHEN and CDR2 is SYDVKM in the germline V gene. The CDR3 runs 16 residues. In nucleotides, the CDR3 is TGTGCCAGCAGTTCCATAGGGGGGGGCAAGAACTATGGCTACACCTTC. Translating gives CASSSIGGGKNYGYTF.

This chain uses TRBV2 with TRBJ2-1; the D gene is possibly TRBD1 (5 bases). CDR3 size: 12 residues. The germline V gene encodes CDR1 SNHLY and CDR2 FYNNEI. Trimming cost V 10 bases and J 7 bases, with 14 bases left between them. The CDR3: CATRKGRNEQFF. CDR3 DNA sequence: TGTGCCACCCGAAAGGGGCGGAATGAGCAGTTCTTC.

This chain uses TRBV7-6 with TRBJ1-1; D gene unclear. The CDR3 length is 15 residues. CDR1 SGHVS and CDR2 FNYEAQ come from the germline V gene. Deletions cut 5 bases from V and 3 bases from J, with 16 bases between. CDR3 sequence (DNA): TGTGCCAGCAGCCTCATGGGAGGAAAGGACACTGAAGCTTTCTTT. It specifies CASSLMGGKDTEAFF.

This chain links TRBV5-5 with TRBJ2-7; possibly TRBD1 or TRBD2 for D (5 bases each). The germline V gene has CDR1 SGHKS and CDR2 YYEKEE (reference sequence). Trimming cost V 4 bases and J 3 bases, with 26 bases left between them. The CDR3 has 18 amino acids. The chain's CDR3 is CASSLGLGALQGGYEQYF. The CDR3, as DNA: TGTGCCAGCAGCCTGGGTCTCGGGGCCCTCCAAGGAGGCTACGAGCAGTACTTC.

The CDR3 sequence is CASSPSHRTGELFF. CDR3 DNA sequence: TGCGCCAGCAGCCCGTCACACAGGACCGGGGAGCTGTTTTTT. The V gene is TRBV4-1, the J gene TRBJ2-2; tentative D call: TRBD1 (5 bases). The V and J ends lost 4 bases and 5 bases respectively, with 11 bases between them. The germline CDR1 and CDR2 sequences are MGHRA and YSYEKL. The CDR3 sequence is 14 residues long.

The chain couples TRBV11-2 to TRBJ2-7, with 8 nucleotides matching TRBD2. The V and J ends lost 1 base and 2 bases, in that order; junction bases with no gene match: 4. Germline V gene data show CDR1 as SGHAT and CDR2 as FQNNGV. The length of the CDR3 is 15 residues. The CDR3, as DNA: TGTGCCAGCAGCTTAGTTATCGGGGGGGCCTACGAGCAGTACTTC. Protein sequence: CASSLVIGGAYEQYF. The full variable domain, with the rest looked up from reference TRBV11-2 and TRBJ2-7, is EAGVAQSPRYKIIEKRQSVAFWCNPISGHATLYWYQQILGQGPKLLIQFQNNGVVDDSQLPKDRFSAERLKGVDSTLKIQPAKLEDSAVYLCASSLVIGGAYEQYFGPGTRLTVT.

The chain recombines TRBV27 with TRBJ2-3; 10 positions match TRBD2. V lost 10 bases, J lost 6 bases, and 16 bases stayed unmatched. The CDR3 has 16 residues. The germline CDR1 and CDR2 sequences are MNHEY and SMNVEV (reference sequence). The CDR3 region has the DNA TGTGCCACCCGAAAGCTAGCGGGGGCATCGACCGATACGCAGTATTTT. This sequence encodes CATRKLAGASTDTQYF.

The V call is TRBV15, the J call TRBJ1-1; D unclear. Germline V lookup: CDR1 LNHNV, CDR2 YYDKDF (reference sequence). V was cut by 5 bases and J by 3 bases, with 7 bases left in between. The CDR3 is 12 residues long. In DNA form, the CDR3 reads TGTGCCACCAGCGGGTCTTACACTGAAGCTTTCTTT. Amino acids: CATSGSYTEAFF.

The chain uses TRBV4-1 and TRBJ1-5; TRBD1 might be the D (5 bases). Germline V gene data show CDR1 as MGHRA and CDR2 as YSYEKL. This CDR3 spans 16 amino acids. V was clipped by 3 bases and J by 0 bases, with 12 bases between them. CDR3 amino acids: CASSHGRQPSNQPQHF. The CDR3 nucleotides read TGCGCCAGCAGCCATGGCAGACAGCCTAGCAATCAGCCCCAGCATTTT.

This clonotype has just a few counts. The DNA of the CDR3 is TGTGCCATCAGTGCGGGACCCGGCACAGATACGCAGTATTTT. Translating it yields CAISAGPGTDTQYF. This sequence joins TRBV10-3 and TRBJ2-3; D assignment may be TRBD1 or TRBD2 (5 bases each). V was pared by 4 bases and J by 1 base, with 9 bases between. This CDR3 region has 14 residues. CDR1 is ENHRY and CDR2 is SYGVKD in the germline V gene.

The J gene is TRBJ2-5, the V gene TRBV5-1; 8 bases match TRBD1. CDR1 and CDR2 (germline): SGHRS, YFSETQ. There are 15 residues in the CDR3. V lost 6 bases to trimming and J lost 0 bases; unmatched junction nucleotides: 7. The CDR3 sequence: CASKSTGANQETQYF. Here the CDR3 DNA reads TGCGCCAGCAAATCGACAGGGGCGAACCAAGAGACCCAGTACTTC.